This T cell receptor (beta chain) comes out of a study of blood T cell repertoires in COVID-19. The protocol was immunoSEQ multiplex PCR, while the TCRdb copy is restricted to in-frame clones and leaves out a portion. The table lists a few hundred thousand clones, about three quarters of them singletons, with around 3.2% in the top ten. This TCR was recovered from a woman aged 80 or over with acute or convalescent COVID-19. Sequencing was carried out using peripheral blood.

CDR3 nucleotides: TGCGCCAGCAGCTTGTCGGGCTCCTACAATGAGCAGTTCTTC. This encodes CASSLSGSYNEQFF. V and J are TRBV5-1 and TRBJ2-1, with no clear D. Germline V gene data show CDR1 as SGHRS and CDR2 as YFSETQ. Between the trimmed V and J ends, which lost 1 base and 0 bases, there was a span of 5 bases. This CDR3 contains 14 residues.